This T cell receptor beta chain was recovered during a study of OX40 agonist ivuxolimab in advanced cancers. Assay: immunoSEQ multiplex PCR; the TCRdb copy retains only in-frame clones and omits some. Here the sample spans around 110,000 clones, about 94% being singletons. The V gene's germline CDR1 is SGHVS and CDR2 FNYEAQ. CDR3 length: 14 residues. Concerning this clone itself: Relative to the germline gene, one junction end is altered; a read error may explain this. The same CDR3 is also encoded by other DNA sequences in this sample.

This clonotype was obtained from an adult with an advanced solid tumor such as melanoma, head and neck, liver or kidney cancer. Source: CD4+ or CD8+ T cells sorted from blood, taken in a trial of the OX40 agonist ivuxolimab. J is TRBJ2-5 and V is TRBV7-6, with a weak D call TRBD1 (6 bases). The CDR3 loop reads CASSLRRGQETQYF. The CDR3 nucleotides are TGTGCCAGCAGCTTACGCAGGGGTCAGGAGACTCAGTACTTC.